These 17 T cell receptor beta chains came from one sample sequenced in a study of T cells in women clearing cervical HPV infection. Libraries were prepared by immunoSEQ multiplex PCR; TCRdb keeps only in-frame clonotypes and omits some of them. The repertoire table contains about 46,000 clones. The specimen was blood buffy coat. The receptor source for this set is a woman between 18 and 69 years old with a cervical HPV16 infection that either progressed to CIN3+ or cleared (not recorded which).

On this clone: The CDR3 is cut off 3 residues early in the read; its end comes from the germline J gene. The V call is TRBV13, the J call TRBJ2-7; unclear D gene. Germline V CDR1 and CDR2: PRHDT, FYEKMQ (reference sequence). The CDR3 runs 15 residues. With 1 base removed from V and 0 bases from J, the gap between germline ends came to 10 bases. The CDR3 sequence is CASSLDRARSYEQYF. The DNA read from the CDR3 is TGTGCCAGCAGCTTAGATAGGGCACGCTCCTACGAG.

Comments on this clone: The read ends 3 residues shy of where the CDR3 ends; the end is completed using the germline J gene. The chain employs TRBV19 and TRBJ1-2; D call uncertain. The CDR3 sequence is 13 residues long. CDR1 LNHDA and CDR2 SQIVND come from the germline V gene (reference sequence). V lost 7 bases and J lost 4, with 13 bases in between. The CDR3 is CASTRVGRYGYTF. CDR3 DNA, as far as it was read: TGTGCCAGTACGCGGGTAGGCCGCTATGGC.

With regard to this clone: The sequence runs out 3 residues before the end of the CDR3; the remainder is reconstructed from the germline J gene. The chain is built from TRBV7-2 and TRBJ1-5; 8 bases fit TRBD1. The CDR3 extends over 15 amino acids. Germline CDR1 reads SGHTA; CDR2 reads FQGNSA. Trimming cost V 4 bases and J 6 bases; bases outside gene matches: 8. The CDR3 loop is CASSSAGGPGQPQHF. CDR3 DNA, as far as it was read: TGTGCCAGCAGCTCGGCAGGGGGCCCTGGTCAGCCC.

The part of the CDR3 DNA that was read is TGTGCCATCAGTGAATATAGCAATCAGCCC. It codes for CAISEYSNQP. The full-length CDR3 reads as CAISEYSNQPQHF. V usage is TRBV10-3 and J usage is TRBJ1-5, with unresolved D. The CDR3 extends 3 residues past the end of the read, so its final part is completed from the germline J gene. Trimming stripped 3 bases from V and 0 bases from J, with 3 bases between. The CDR3 is 13 residues long. The germline V gene has CDR1 ENHRY and CDR2 SYGVKD.

The sequenced CDR3 bases are TGTGCCAGCAGAGATATAGCGGGCAATGAG. It translates to CASRDIAGNE. From start to end, the CDR3 is CASRDIAGNEQFF. V is TRBV7-3 and J is TRBJ2-1, with 7 positions matching TRBD2. The DNA ends 3 residues before the CDR3 does, and the rest of the CDR3 is filled in from the germline J gene. The ends lost 6 bases at V and 6 bases at J; junction bases unmatched: 5. In germline, CDR1 is SGHTA, CDR2 FQGTGA. This CDR3 is 13 amino acids long.

A remark on this clone: The CDR3 is cut off 3 residues early in the read; its end comes from the germline J gene. V gene TRBV5-1 combines with J gene TRBJ1-4; 10 nucleotides match TRBD1. The CDR3 is 15 residues long. Losses at the gene ends were 3 bases for V and 7 bases for J; bases not matched to a gene: 6. Germline V gene data show CDR1 as SGHRS and CDR2 as YFSETQ. The CDR3 bases that were read are TGCGCCAGCAGCTACCAGGGACAGGGGATTGAAAAA. It specifies CASSYQGQGIEK. The CDR3 in full is CASSYQGQGIEKLFF.

Concerning this clone itself: The sequenced fragment ends 3 residues before the CDR3 boundary, so the rest is inferred from the germline J gene. The chain has TRBV2 and TRBJ2-2, with unresolved D. Germline lookup yields CDR1 SNHLY and CDR2 FYNNEI. The CDR3 runs to 14 residues. The ends were cut back, 3 bases at V and 4 bases at J, with 9 bases in the middle. The sequenced CDR3 bases are TGTGCCAGCAGTGACAGGATCCCCACCGGGGAG. Its protein is CASSDRIPTGE. The whole CDR3 reads CASSDRIPTGELFF.

As regards this clone: The same CDR3 can be traced to other DNA sequences in this sample. CDR3 DNA (partial): TGTGCCTGGTTGCCAGGGGCTGGAAACACC. Residues: CAWLPGAGNT. The CDR3 in its entirety is CAWLPGAGNTIYF. The chain joins TRBV30 to TRBJ1-3, with TRBD1 as a possible D gene (6 bases). The read falls 3 residues short of the CDR3 end, and the missing part is taken from the germline J gene. The CDR3 is 13 amino acids. Germline V gene data show CDR1 as GTSNPN and CDR2 as SVGIG (reference sequence). Trimming cost V 5 bases and J 2 bases, with 10 bases left between them.

With respect to this clone: The read ends 3 residues shy of where the CDR3 ends; the end is completed using the germline J gene. This chain links TRBV20-1 with TRBJ1-4, with TRBD1 matching 8 bases. The CDR3 runs 16 residues. Germline CDR1 is DFQATT and CDR2 is SNEGSKA (reference sequence). With V trimmed by 1 base and J by 0 bases, 4 bases remained unmatched. The CDR3 loop is CSARVQGVPTNEKLFF. CDR3 bases read: TGCAGTGCTAGAGTACAGGGGGTTCCAACTAATGAAAAA.

Notes on this clone: The read stops 3 residues short of the end of the CDR3; the missing end is completed from the germline J gene. The genes are TRBV6-4 and TRBJ1-2; TRBD1 agrees at 9 bases. V gave up 5 bases and J gave up 7 bases; unmatched junction bases: 5. The germline gives CDR1 MRHNA, CDR2 SNTAGT. CDR3 length: 13 residues. CDR3 amino acids: CASSPGQGSGYTF. The CDR3 bases that were read are TGTGCCAGCAGTCCGGGACAGGGTAGTGGC.

Comments on this clone: The CDR3 end lies 3 residues beyond the end of the read and is filled in from the germline J gene. The chain uses TRBV19 and TRBJ1-5; 7 bases line up with TRBD1. V dropped 0 bases and J dropped 0; count of bases not matched to a gene: 5. The CDR3 consists of 17 residues. In germline, CDR1 is LNHDA, CDR2 SQIVND (reference sequence). CDR3 region: CASSIEPTGFSNQPQHF. The covered CDR3 bases are TGTGCCAGTAGTATAGAACCGACAGGGTTTAGCAATCAGCCC.

Details on this clone: The CDR3 is cut off 3 residues early in the read; its end comes from the germline J gene. Other nucleotide sequences in the sample specify the same CDR3. The chain couples TRBV7-3 to TRBJ1-2; 9 positions match TRBD1. The CDR3 length is 14 residues. CDR1 and CDR2 from the germline V gene are SGHTA and FQGTGA. Trimming cost V 5 bases and J 5 bases; bases outside gene matches: 6. The CDR3 bases that were read are TGTGCCAGCAGCCCCCCGGGACAGGGATATGGC. Encoded protein: CASSPPGQGYG. The entire CDR3 is CASSPPGQGYGYTF.

A note on this clone: The CDR3 end lies 3 residues beyond the end of the read and is filled in from the germline J gene. The chain carries TRBV7-9 and TRBJ1-4; 7 bases map to TRBD1. Germline V gene lookup returns CDR1 SEHNR and CDR2 FQNEAQ (reference sequence). The CDR3 is 15 amino acids. The sequenced part of the CDR3 DNA is TGTGCCAGCAGTCGTGAGGGGGCTATGAATTCACCA. It translates to CASSREGAMNSP. The full CDR3 sequence reads CASSREGAMNSPLFF.

Notes on this clone: The read ends 3 residues early relative to the CDR3; the germline J gene fills the gap. This chain links TRBV7-1 with TRBJ2-5, with 11 bases aligning to TRBD1. TRBV7-1 belongs to the ORF category, with a function that is uncertain. CDR3 length: 20 amino acids. After removal of 2 bases from V and 5 bases from J, the junction contained 19 bases not matched to a gene. The CDR3 region is CASSSLGQGAWEGAWETQYF. The part of the CDR3 DNA that was read is TGTGCCAGCAGCTCACTCGGACAGGGGGCGTGGGAGGGAGCGTGGGAGACC.

A word on this clone: The sequence runs out 3 residues before the end of the CDR3; the remainder is reconstructed from the germline J gene. This rearrangement joins TRBV5-4 to TRBJ2-3, with 8 nucleotides matching TRBD1. The CDR3 sequence is 15 residues long. J lost 4 bases, V lost 0 bases, and 4 bases had no gene match. Germline V gene lookup returns CDR1 SGHNT and CDR2 YYREEE (reference sequence). The CDR3 loop reads CASSLVGQGPDTQYF. The covered CDR3 bases are TGTGCCAGCAGCTTGGTTGGACAGGGCCCAGATACG. The full variable domain, rest sourced from reference TRBV5-4 and TRBJ2-3, is ETGVTQSPTHLIKTRGQQVTLRCSSQSGHNTVSWYQQALGQGPQFIFQYYREEENGRGNFPPRFSGLQFPNYSSELNVNALELDDSALYLCASSLVGQGPDTQYFGPGTRLTVL.

Comments on this clone: The read ends 3 residues shy of where the CDR3 ends; the end is completed using the germline J gene. The chain uses TRBV5-6 and TRBJ2-7; D is possibly TRBD1 (5 bases). V gave up 0 bases and J gave up 6 bases, with 10 bases separating them. The CDR3 sequence is 13 residues long. Germline loops: CDR1 SGHDT, CDR2 YYEEEE. CDR3 DNA, as far as it was read: TGTGCCAGCAGCTTGGGGGGCCGGTCCGAG. As protein: CASSLGGRSE. The full CDR3 protein reads CASSLGGRSEQYF.

Note on this clone: Coverage ceases 3 residues before the CDR3 finishes, and the germline J gene fills in the end. The chain has TRBV7-8 and TRBJ1-1; D is possibly TRBD1 (5 bases). Per germline, CDR1 SGHVS and CDR2 FQNEAQ. This CDR3 contains 12 residues. CDR3 region: CASSHTTGPAFF. CDR3 bases read: TGTGCCAGCAGCCATACCACAGGCCCA.